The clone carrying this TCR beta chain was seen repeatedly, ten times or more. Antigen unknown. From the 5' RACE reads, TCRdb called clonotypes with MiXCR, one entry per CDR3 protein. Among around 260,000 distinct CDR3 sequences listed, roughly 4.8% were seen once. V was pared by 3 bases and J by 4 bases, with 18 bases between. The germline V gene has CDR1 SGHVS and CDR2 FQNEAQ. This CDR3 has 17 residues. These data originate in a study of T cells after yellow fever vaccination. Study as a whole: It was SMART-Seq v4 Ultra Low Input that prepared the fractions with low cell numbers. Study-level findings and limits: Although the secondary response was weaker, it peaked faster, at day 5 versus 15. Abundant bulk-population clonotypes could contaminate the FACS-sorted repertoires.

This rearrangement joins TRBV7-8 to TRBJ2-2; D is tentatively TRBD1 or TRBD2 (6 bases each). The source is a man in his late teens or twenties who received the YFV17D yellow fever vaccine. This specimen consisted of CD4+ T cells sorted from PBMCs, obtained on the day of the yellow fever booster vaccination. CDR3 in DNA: TGTGCCAGCAGCTTTCCCGTCGAAGGGGGAGGCACCGGGGAGCTGTTTTTT. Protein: CASSFPVEGGGTGELFF.